The rows below give T cell receptor beta chains drawn from one sample of a study of shared clonotypes between healthy human individuals. Sequencing was performed with immunoSEQ multiplex PCR; in TCRdb, only in-frame clones are kept and a portion is missing. The sample lists about a million clones, about three quarters seen once, with approximately 1.5% in the top ten. The sample was memory CD4+ T cells sorted from blood. These receptors all stem from a man in his late teens or twenties in good health. Each CDR3 is given with its conserved first and last residue. Fields, in order: J gene, D gene, V gene, CDR3 DNA, CDR3 protein. The D gene is left open where the match is weak.

>TRBJ2-2|NA|TRBV5-5
TGTGCCAGCAGCGAATCCGGTCGTCACACCGGGGAGCTGTTTTTT
CASSESGRHTGELFF
>TRBJ2-3|NA|TRBV30
TGTGCCTGCGGGACAACAGATACGCAGTATTTT
CACGTTDTQYF
>TRBJ1-6|TRBD1|TRBV30
TGTGCCTGGAGTGGGACAGGGGGAAATTCACCCCTCCACTTT
CAWSGTGGNSPLHF
>TRBJ2-1|TRBD2|TRBV4-2
TGTGCCAGCAGCCAGACCCATTCTGGGGCGGGGGTATACAATGAGCAGTTCTTC
CASSQTHSGAGVYNEQFF
>TRBJ2-5|NA|TRBV28
TGTGCCAGCAGTTTACCCCAAACAACCCAGTACTTC
CASSLPQTTQYF
>TRBJ1-5|NA|TRBV5-1
TGCGCCAGCAGCTTGGGGGGTAACAATCAGCCCCAGCATTTT
CASSLGGNNQPQHF
>TRBJ2-1|TRBD2|TRBV18
TGTGCCAGCTCACCAGGGAGCGGGAGCTACAATGAGCAGTTCTTC
CASSPGSGSYNEQFF
>TRBJ2-7|NA|TRBV15
TGTGCCACCAGCAGAGATATTGGAACGTACGAGCAGTACTTC
CATSRDIGTYEQYF
>TRBJ1-1|NA|TRBV7-9
TGTGCCAGCAGCTCAGGGACGTACGTTCGGGCTTTCTTT
CASSSGTYVRAFF
>TRBJ2-7|NA|TRBV6-5
TGTGCCAGCAGTTACTCCAGGGCCGGGGGCGGCTACGAGCAGTACTTC
CASSYSRAGGGYEQYF